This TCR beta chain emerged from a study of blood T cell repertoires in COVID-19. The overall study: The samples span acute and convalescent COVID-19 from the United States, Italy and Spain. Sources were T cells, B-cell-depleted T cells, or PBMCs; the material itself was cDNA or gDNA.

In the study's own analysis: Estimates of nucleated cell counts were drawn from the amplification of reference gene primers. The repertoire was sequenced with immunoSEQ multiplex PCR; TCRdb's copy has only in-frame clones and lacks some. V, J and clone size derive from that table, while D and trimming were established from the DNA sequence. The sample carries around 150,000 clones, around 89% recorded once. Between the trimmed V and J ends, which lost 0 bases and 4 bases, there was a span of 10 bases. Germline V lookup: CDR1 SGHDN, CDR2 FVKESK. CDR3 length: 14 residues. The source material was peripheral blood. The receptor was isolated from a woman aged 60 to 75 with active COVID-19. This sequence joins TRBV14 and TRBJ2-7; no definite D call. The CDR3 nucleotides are TGTGCCAGCAGCCAAGAGAGCCCTTATTACGAGCAGTACTTC. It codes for CASSQESPYYEQYF.